These 32 T cell receptor beta chains came from one sample sequenced in a study of regulatory T cells in long-lasting Graves disease (dated by TCRdb to about 2021). Library method: multiplex PCR. TCRdb shows the sequencer as Illumina HiSeq 4000. TCR beta libraries were built with iRepertoire HTBI primers and Arm-PCR amplification of CDR3 regions. TCRdb took the public reads, trimmed them with fastp at Q25, ran MiXCR for clone calling and kept in-frame beta chains. All rows with the same CDR3 protein become a single entry with the most common DNA and genes. The sample records some 340,000 distinct CDR3 sequences, 20% to 25% of which are singletons. The top ten hold about 29% of the sample. The label giving this sample's time point can be read as: persistent/refractory GD, antithyroid drugs over 5 years with positive TRAb. For both TCR sequencing and RNA sequencing, RNA was extracted from PBMCs using TRIzol.

This material consisted of peripheral blood mononuclear cells (PBMCs), taken when the disease was refractory, from a patient treated with antithyroid drugs. These receptors all come from a woman in her thirties or forties with Graves disease. Donor details come from another sample of the same person, matched by shared clones.

The rearrangement links TRBV10-3 to TRBJ2-5, with D possibly called TRBD1 or TRBD2 (5 bases each). Germline CDR1 reads ENHRY; CDR2 reads SYGVKD. Trimming shortened V by 8 bases and J by 5 bases, and 15 bases separated the two germline ends. There are 13 residues in the CDR3. CDR3 in DNA: TGTGCCATCGGCCCCGGGGCCTCGGAGACCCAGTACTTC. Translating it yields CAIGPGASETQYF.

This chain links TRBV5-1 with TRBJ1-4; D is possibly TRBD1 (5 bases). Trimming removed 8 bases from V and 8 bases from J, with 16 bases in between. This CDR3 is built from 13 residues. Germline V gene data show CDR1 as SGHRS and CDR2 as YFSETQ. DNA of the CDR3: TGCGCCAGTAGTCTCGGAGGGGAGGAAAAACTGTTTTTT. This encodes CASSLGGEEKLFF.

This clonotype has only a few counts. V is TRBV11-2 and J is TRBJ2-5, with 11 bases identical to TRBD1. Germline trimming cut 5 bases from V and 0 bases from J; bases unmatched to any gene: 2. This CDR3 has 15 residues. Germline loops: CDR1 SGHAT, CDR2 FQNNGV. CDR3 sequence: CASSQGQGDQETQYF. As DNA, the CDR3 is TGTGCCAGCAGCCAGGGACAGGGGGACCAAGAGACCCAGTACTTC.

This clonotype was counted ten times or more. The chain joins TRBV28 to TRBJ1-1; tentatively, D is TRBD1 (5 bases). The CDR3 loop spans 13 amino acids. Germline lookup yields CDR1 MDHEN and CDR2 SYDVKM. The CDR3 coding sequence is TGTGCTACCAGCGATGTGGGGGGGACTGAAGCTTTCTTT. It codes for CATSDVGGTEAFF.

The chain combines TRBV5-6 with TRBJ1-1; 8 bases match TRBD1. J was trimmed by 4 bases and V by 2 bases; bases with no gene match: 10. Germline CDR1 and CDR2: SGHDT and YYEEEE. This CDR3 contains 16 residues. The CDR3 protein is CASSFGTGLMSTEAFF. The CDR3 bases are TGTGCCAGCAGCTTCGGGACAGGATTAATGAGCACTGAAGCTTTCTTT.

The rearrangement links TRBV6-2 or TRBV6-3 to TRBJ1-3; TRBD1 is a possible D gene (5 bases). Trimming stripped 2 bases from V and 3 bases from J, with 8 bases between. The length of the CDR3 is 14 residues. Germline CDR1 reads MNHEY; CDR2 reads SVGEGT. This chain's CDR3 is CASSYGAFGNTIYF. The CDR3 DNA is TGTGCCAGCAGTTACGGGGCGTTTGGAAACACCATATATTTT.

This clonotype was seen a handful of times. The chain has TRBV29-1 and TRBJ1-1; 10 bases align to TRBD1. CDR3 length: 13 residues. J gave up 5 bases and V 7 bases, and 7 bases lay outside the gene matches. CDR1 is SQVTM and CDR2 is ANQGSEA in the germline V gene. Written as DNA, the CDR3 is TGCAGCGCCCGGACAGGGGGTAAGACTGAAGCTTTCTTT. It yields the protein CSARTGGKTEAFF. The full variable domain, rest sourced from reference TRBV29-1 and TRBJ1-1, is SAVISQKPSRDICQRGTSLTIQCQVDSQVTMMFWYRQQPGQSLTLIATANQGSEATYESGFVIDKFPISRPNLTFSTLTVSNMSPEDSSIYLCSARTGGKTEAFFGQGTRLTVV.

This clonotype was picked up a small number of times. The chain links TRBV28 to TRBJ2-3; D not certain. V shed 2 bases and J shed 7 bases, with 10 bases lying between them. Germline lookup yields CDR1 MDHEN and CDR2 SYDVKM. The CDR3 spans 13 residues. CDR3 DNA: TGTGCCAGCAGTTTACGGTCCCCAAATACGCAGTATTTT. This translates into CASSLRSPNTQYF.

With respect to this clonotype: A much more abundant neighbour one base away suggests this may be a read error. The chain links TRBV6-2 or TRBV6-3 to TRBJ2-7; D ambiguous. Trimming removed 5 bases from V and 4 bases from J, with 12 bases in between. Germline loops: CDR1 MNHEY, CDR2 SVGEGT. The CDR3 has 13 residues. Written as DNA, the CDR3 is TGTGCCAGCAGTGATGGGCAGCCATACGAGCAGTACTTC. Protein product: CASSDGQPYEQYF.

The chain is built from TRBV6-2 or TRBV6-3 and TRBJ1-5, with 7 bases lining up with TRBD1. Germline V gene sequence: CDR1 MNHEY, CDR2 SVGEGT. The V segment lost 5 bases and the J segment 1 base; nucleotides outside the gene matches: 5. The CDR3 extends over 15 amino acids. CDR3 DNA: TGTGCCAGCAGTAGACACAGGGGAAGCAATCAGCCCCAGCATTTT. Protein: CASSRHRGSNQPQHF.

This clonotype has a count of ten or more. V gene TRBV2 combines with J gene TRBJ2-7, with TRBD1 matching over 10 bases. The germline V gene has CDR1 SNHLY and CDR2 FYNNEI. The CDR3 length is 15 residues. V was clipped by 7 bases and J by 5 bases; unmatched bases: 11. The CDR3 is CASTLEGQGRDEQYF. CDR3 DNA sequence: TGTGCCAGCACCCTCGAGGGACAGGGGCGGGACGAGCAGTACTTC.

This chain uses TRBV28 with TRBJ1-2; no clear D gene. V shed 7 bases and J shed 4 bases, with 13 bases lying between them. Germline CDR1 MDHEN, CDR2 SYDVKM. This CDR3 has 13 residues. The CDR3 protein is CASTARQPYGYTF. The CDR3 bases are TGTGCCAGCACCGCCCGGCAGCCCTATGGCTACACCTTC.

With regard to this clonotype: This may be a read error, as it is one base from a much larger clone. The V and J genes are TRBV28 and TRBJ2-7; 10 nucleotides line up with TRBD2. The CDR3 covers 16 residues. Germline lookup yields CDR1 MDHEN and CDR2 SYDVKM. In nucleotides, the CDR3 is TGTGCCAGCGGTTTAGGTAGCGGGGGGCTCTCCTACGAGCAGTACTTC. As protein: CASGLGSGGLSYEQYF.

This clonotype was found many times. The gene calls are TRBV11-2 and TRBJ2-7; D is ambiguous. Germline CDR1 is SGHAT and CDR2 is FQNNGV. The CDR3 spans 14 residues. The V gene lost 1 base and the J gene lost 6 bases, with 13 bases spanning the gap. CDR3: CASSLGSLPREQYF. The CDR3 coding sequence is TGTGCCAGCAGCTTAGGATCCCTCCCCCGCGAGCAGTACTTC. Based on the CDR3 plus reference TRBV11-2 and TRBJ2-7, the full variable domain is EAGVAQSPRYKIIEKRQSVAFWCNPISGHATLYWYQQILGQGPKLLIQFQNNGVVDDSQLPKDRFSAERLKGVDSTLKIQPAKLEDSAVYLCASSLGSLPREQYFGPGTRLTVT.

This clonotype appeared a few times. The V call is TRBV15, the J call TRBJ1-5; D not certain. This CDR3 is 13 amino acids long. V was cut by 3 bases and J by 5 bases, with 8 bases left in between. Germline V lookup: CDR1 LNHNV, CDR2 YYDKDF (reference sequence). CDR3 region: CATSRGRDQPQHF. The CDR3, as DNA: TGTGCCACCAGCAGGGGTAGGGATCAGCCCCAGCATTTT.

This clonotype showed up many times. V is TRBV2 and J is TRBJ1-1; D not resolved. The CDR3 covers 13 residues. Germline V gene lookup returns CDR1 SNHLY and CDR2 FYNNEI. V was clipped by 2 bases and J by 1 base, with 5 bases between them. The DNA for the CDR3 is TGTGCCAGCAGTGAACTGGAGAACACTGAAGCTTTCTTT. Translated: CASSELENTEAFF.

The V and J genes are TRBV10-2 and TRBJ2-1; 8 bases match TRBD2. The CDR3 consists of 15 residues. Germline CDR1 and CDR2: WSHSY and SAAADI. V lost 7 bases and J lost 5; bases outside the gene matches: 10. The CDR3 DNA sequence: TGCGCCAGCATCGGCGGGGCGGGAGGTCACAATGAGCAGTTCTTC. Translating it yields CASIGGAGGHNEQFF.

In its sample, this clonotype was seen a few times. Because the CDR3 is missing its conserved closing phenylalanine or tryptophan, this is likely a read error. CDR3 in amino acids: CASSPYTEAFS. The DNA for the CDR3 is TGTGCCAGCAGCCCGTATACTGAAGCTTTCTCT. The chain joins TRBV12-3 or TRBV12-4 to TRBJ1-1, with no clear D. There are 11 residues in the CDR3. V lost 6 bases and J 5 bases, leaving 7 bases between the germline ends.

This clonotype showed up just once. A much larger clone differs by one base, so this may be a read error. The chain is built from TRBV12-3 or TRBV12-4 and TRBJ1-1, with D perhaps matching TRBD1 (6 bases). The CDR3 spans 14 residues. CDR3 nucleotides: TGTGCCAGCAGTCCAACAGGGAGGATCACTGAAGCTCTCTTT. Its translation is CASSPTGRITEALF.

This clonotype has more than one count but fewer than ten. This chain joins TRBV25-1 and TRBJ2-5; TRBD2 might be the D (6 bases). V was shortened by 7 bases and J by 5 bases, with 11 bases between the two germline ends. CDR3 length: 12 amino acids. The V gene's germline CDR1 is MGHDK and CDR2 SYGVNS. The DNA for the CDR3 is TGTGCCAGCAACGCGGGGTTGGAGACCCAGTACTTC. This encodes CASNAGLETQYF.

This clonotype was detected many times. The chain carries TRBV28 and TRBJ2-7; 7 bases match TRBD2. The V gene end was trimmed by 6 bases and the J gene end by 5 bases; junction bases not matched to a gene: 16. Germline CDR1 MDHEN, CDR2 SYDVKM. The CDR3 consists of 16 residues. This CDR3 is CASRGVGTPGGDEQYF. The CDR3 DNA reads as TGTGCCAGCAGAGGGGTAGGGACTCCGGGAGGCGACGAGCAGTACTTC.

The genes are TRBV5-1 and TRBJ2-7; TRBD2 agrees at 8 bases. Trimming removed 4 bases from V and 3 bases from J; junction bases left unmatched: 9. The CDR3 runs to 15 residues. In germline, CDR1 is SGHRS, CDR2 YFSETQ. The CDR3 nucleotides are TGCGCCAGCAGCCCAGCCTCGGGGGGGGGCTACGAGCAGTACTTC. Protein product: CASSPASGGGYEQYF.

This clonotype was observed a handful of times. In DNA, the CDR3 is TGTGCCAGTAGGGGACTAGCGGGAGGGGAAGAGACCCAGTACTTC. Protein: CASRGLAGGEETQYF. The rearrangement joins TRBV19 to TRBJ2-5; 16 nucleotides line up with TRBD2. CDR1 is LNHDA, CDR2 SQIVND, per germline (reference sequence). V was pared by 6 bases and J by 3 bases, with 1 base of the junction left unmatched. The CDR3 length is 15 residues.

The chain recombines TRBV28 with TRBJ1-2; 12 bases are a match to TRBD1. V trimming: 4 bases; J trimming: 1 base; junction bases outside the gene matches: 10. The CDR3 runs to 18 residues. The germline gives CDR1 MDHEN, CDR2 SYDVKM. The DNA for the CDR3 is TGTGCCAGCAGTTCATCCGGGACAGGGGGCCTCCATAACTATGGCTACACCTTC. It codes for CASSSSGTGGLHNYGYTF.

The table lists this clonotype with many counts. The genes are TRBV5-1 and TRBJ1-4; D is uncertain. The CDR3 loop spans 15 amino acids. The germline gives CDR1 SGHRS, CDR2 YFSETQ. The V end was cut by 0 bases, the J end by 0 bases, with 6 bases between. CDR3 residues: CASSLGRPTNEKLFF. The CDR3 DNA reads as TGCGCCAGCAGCTTGGGGAGACCAACTAATGAAAAACTGTTTTTT.

The genes are TRBV5-5 and TRBJ2-7; D possibly uses TRBD1 or TRBD2 (5 bases each). This CDR3 region has 16 residues. Per germline, CDR1 SGHKS and CDR2 YYEKEE (reference sequence). Deletions cut 3 bases from V and 6 bases from J, with 22 bases between. CDR3 sequence: CASSSPDGTLRREQYF. The CDR3 nucleotides read TGTGCCAGCAGCTCGCCAGACGGGACCTTGCGGCGCGAGCAGTACTTC.

This clonotype was observed at least ten times. This sequence joins TRBV19 and TRBJ2-7; D is unclear. Germline values: CDR1 LNHDA, CDR2 SQIVND (reference sequence). Trimming cost V 5 bases and J 3 bases, with 11 bases left between them. The CDR3 covers 13 residues. The CDR3 coding sequence is TGTGCCAGTAGTCACGATCCACTCTACGAGCAGTACTTC. It is translated as CASSHDPLYEQYF. The full variable domain, completed using reference TRBV19 and TRBJ2-7, is DGGITQSPKYLFRKEGQNVTLSCEQNLNHDAMYWYRQDPGQGLRLIYYSQIVNDFQKGDIAEGYSVSREKKESFPLTVTSAQKNPTAFYLCASSHDPLYEQYFGPGTRLTVT.

The chain employs TRBV5-4 and TRBJ2-2, with D perhaps matching TRBD2 (5 bases). The CDR3 has 13 amino acids. V dropped 6 bases and J dropped 3 bases, with 9 bases sitting between them. Germline V gene lookup returns CDR1 SGHNT and CDR2 YYREEE (reference sequence). CDR3 sequence reads: CASNREYTGELFF. As DNA, the CDR3 is TGTGCCAGCAACCGGGAATACACCGGGGAGCTGTTTTTT.

This clonotype appeared a few times. V and J are TRBV18 and TRBJ1-2; 8 bases match TRBD1. Looked up from germline, CDR1 is KGHSH and CDR2 is LQKENI. The CDR3 runs to 14 residues. V lost 3 bases to trimming and J lost 5 bases; unmatched junction nucleotides: 5. The CDR3 DNA is TGTGCCAGCTCACCCGGACAGGGAAGATATGGCTACACCTTC. Amino acid sequence: CASSPGQGRYGYTF. The entire variable domain, with the rest obtained from reference TRBV18 and TRBJ1-2, is as follows: NAGVMQNPRHLVRRRGQEARLRCSPMKGHSHVYWYRQLPEEGLKFMVYLQKENIIDESGMPKERFSAEFPKEGPSILRIQQVVRGDSAAYFCASSPGQGRYGYTFGSGTRLTVV.

Many counts were recorded for this clonotype. The rearrangement links TRBV28 to TRBJ1-2, with D perhaps TRBD1 (5 bases). There are 12 residues in the CDR3. Germline V CDR1 and CDR2: MDHEN, SYDVKM. V was clipped by 8 bases and J by 4 bases, with 11 bases between them. The CDR3: CASAGGTYGYTF. Written as DNA, the CDR3 is TGTGCCAGCGCGGGGGGAACCTATGGCTACACCTTC.

This clonotype was counted between two and nine times. V is TRBV27 and J is TRBJ1-5; TRBD1 might be the D (6 bases). The CDR3 consists of 17 residues. CDR1 and CDR2 (germline): MNHEY, SMNVEV (reference sequence). Trimming removed 8 bases from V and 0 bases from J, with 20 bases in between. Here the CDR3 reads CASGTRGALYSNQPQHF. In nucleotides, the CDR3 is TGTGCCAGCGGGACCCGGGGGGCTCTCTATAGCAATCAGCCCCAGCATTTT.

This chain joins TRBV29-1 and TRBJ2-1; D might be TRBD1 or TRBD2, each matching 5 bases. The CDR3 extends over 16 amino acids. V was clipped by 6 bases and J by 5 bases, with 23 bases between them. Germline V lookup: CDR1 SQVTM, CDR2 ANQGSEA. The CDR3 here is CSVELGTGRLNNEQFF. CDR3 bases: TGCAGCGTGGAACTCGGGACGGGTCGGCTCAACAATGAGCAGTTCTTC.